Following are 30 T cell receptor beta chains from one sample sequenced in a study of T-cell reconstitution after alpha-beta-depleted transplantation in children. The TCRbeta library incorporated unique molecular identifiers. MiXCR, run by TCRdb on the PCR reads, gives a single entry per CDR3 protein. The sample holds 4,700 or so distinct CDR3 sequences, 25% seen once. The specimen comprised PBMCs, mostly from graft donor cells, sampled 60 days after TCRalphabeta/CD19-depleted stem cell transplant. The origin of the receptors is a boy younger than two who had a stem cell transplant for SCID, so the T cells may come from the graft donor.

This clonotype was observed many times. The chain uses TRBV30 and TRBJ1-5; D not resolved. Per the germline V gene, CDR1 is GTSNPN and CDR2 is SVGIG (reference sequence). V was cut by 0 bases and J by 5 bases, with 14 bases left in between. This CDR3 has 15 amino acids. CDR3 sequence (DNA): TGTGCCTGGAGTGTAGCTTCCAGGCCCTATCAGCCCCAGCATTTT. This codes for CAWSVASRPYQPQHF.

This chain connects TRBV3-1 to TRBJ2-1, with D perhaps matching TRBD2 (6 bases). V gave up 4 bases and J gave up 0 bases, with 19 bases separating them. Germline CDR1 reads LGHDT; CDR2 reads YNNKEL (reference sequence). The CDR3 is 18 amino acids. The CDR3 sequence: CASSPPARGRSSYNEQFF. The CDR3 coding sequence is TGTGCCAGCAGCCCACCGGCTCGAGGGAGGAGCTCCTACAATGAGCAGTTCTTC.

This clonotype showed up just a few times. The V and J genes are TRBV6-1 and TRBJ2-7; 8 bases fit TRBD1. Germline assignment: CDR1 MNHNS and CDR2 SASEGT. Trimming cost V 4 bases and J 0 bases; bases outside gene matches: 11. This CDR3 has 17 residues. Written as DNA, the CDR3 is TGTGCCAGCAGTGCACCCCAGGGGGCGCGCGGCTCCTACGAGCAGTACTTC. Its translation is CASSAPQGARGSYEQYF.

This rearrangement joins TRBV11-2 to TRBJ2-1; no definite D call. The V gene's germline CDR1 is SGHAT and CDR2 FQNNGV. This CDR3 comprises 15 residues. V lost 5 bases and J lost 6, with 17 bases in between. The chain's CDR3 is CASSLTLSPLNEQFF. The CDR3 DNA sequence: TGTGCCAGCAGCCTCACCTTATCCCCACTCAATGAGCAGTTCTTC.

This clonotype was counted ten times or more. The V gene is TRBV27, the J gene TRBJ2-3; D unresolved. The length of the CDR3 is 16 residues. V lost 2 bases, J lost 2 bases, and 14 bases lay in between. The V gene's germline CDR1 is MNHEY and CDR2 SMNVEV (reference sequence). The CDR3 nucleotides are TGTGCCAGCAGTTTAGGGTTTTGGGCCTCCACAGATACGCAGTATTTT. It codes for CASSLGFWASTDTQYF.

This clonotype was found many times. The chain is built from TRBV6-6 and TRBJ1-4; D may be TRBD1 (5 bases). The CDR3 has 14 residues. V was cut by 6 bases and J by 7 bases, with 15 bases left in between. Looked up from germline, CDR1 is MNHNY and CDR2 is SVGAGI (reference sequence). The CDR3 coding sequence is TGTGCCAGCAGCCCCCGGGACCCAGGTGAAAAACTGTTTTTT. This translates into CASSPRDPGEKLFF.

This clonotype was detected ten times or more. The genes are TRBV10-3 and TRBJ2-5, with TRBD1 matching 7 bases. J was trimmed by 1 base and V by 0 bases; bases with no gene match: 2. CDR3 length equals 15 residues. The germline CDR1 and CDR2 sequences are ENHRY and SYGVKD. CDR3 DNA sequence: TGTGCCATCAGTGAGTCCGCAGGGGGCCAAGAGACCCAGTACTTC. Its protein is CAISESAGGQETQYF.

This clonotype appeared many times. The chain combines TRBV14 with TRBJ2-4; D perhaps matches TRBD1 (5 bases). Per germline, CDR1 SGHDN and CDR2 FVKESK. This CDR3 is 17 amino acids long. The V end was cut by 0 bases, the J end by 1 base, with 13 bases between. CDR3 residues: CASSQDRKGKAKNIQYF. CDR3 sequence (DNA): TGTGCCAGCAGCCAAGATCGAAAGGGGAAGGCCAAAAACATTCAGTACTTC. Drawing the rest from reference TRBV14 and TRBJ2-4, the complete variable domain is EAGVTQFPSHSVIEKGQTVTLRCDPISGHDNLYWYRRVMGKEIKFLLHFVKESKQDESGMPNNRFLAERTGGTYSTLKVQPAELEDSGVYFCASSQDRKGKAKNIQYFGAGTRLSVL.

This clonotype was picked up many times. The V and J genes are TRBV23-1 and TRBJ1-1; D ambiguous. TRBV23-1 is noted as an ORF with a role that remains uncertain. This CDR3 has 10 amino acids. Trimming stripped 10 bases from V and 4 bases from J, with 7 bases between. This CDR3 is CATSGTEAFF. The CDR3 coding sequence is TGCGCCACCTCGGGCACTGAAGCTTTCTTT.

This clonotype has a count of ten or more. The gene calls are TRBV2 and TRBJ1-6; no clear D gene. This CDR3 comprises 13 residues. Looked up from germline, CDR1 is SNHLY and CDR2 is FYNNEI. V shed 3 bases and J shed 12 bases, with 12 bases lying between them. The CDR3 nucleotides are TGTGCCAGCAGTGATATCGCAGTCCTACCCCTCCACTTT. Amino acids: CASSDIAVLPLHF.

In this sample, this clonotype is large. V is TRBV28 and J is TRBJ2-4, with a tentative D call TRBD1 (6 bases). Deletions cut 7 bases from V and 6 bases from J, with 22 bases between. Germline CDR1 MDHEN, CDR2 SYDVKM. CDR3 length: 16 amino acids. This CDR3 reads CASKTPTGGGRNIQYF. Written as DNA, the CDR3 is TGTGCCAGCAAGACCCCGACAGGTGGAGGAAGAAACATTCAGTACTTC.

This clonotype occurred once. The rearrangement joins TRBV15 to TRBJ2-1, with 12 bases that match TRBD2. This CDR3 is 17 amino acids long. Germline V CDR1 and CDR2: LNHNV, YYDKDF (reference sequence). V was pared by 3 bases and J by 4 bases, with 7 bases of the junction left unmatched. The CDR3 coding sequence is TGTGCCACCAGCAGCGGGACTAGCGGGTTTCTATACAATGAGCAGTTCTTC. It encodes CATSSGTSGFLYNEQFF.

This clonotype was seen repeatedly, ten times or more. The gene calls are TRBV2 and TRBJ2-5; 7 bases line up with TRBD1. Germline CDR1 is SNHLY and CDR2 is FYNNEI. V trimming: 3 bases; J trimming: 5 bases; junction bases outside the gene matches: 6. CDR3 size: 14 residues. CDR3 coding DNA: TGTGCCAGCAGTGACGACCAGGGGGAGGAGACCCAGTACTTC. Its translation is CASSDDQGEETQYF.

This clonotype was found many times. This chain connects TRBV7-9 to TRBJ1-3; no definite D call. The CDR3 has 16 residues. Looked up from germline, CDR1 is SEHNR and CDR2 is FQNEAQ (reference sequence). The V gene lost 2 bases and the J gene lost 3 bases, with 14 bases spanning the gap. DNA for the CDR3: TGTGCCAGCAGCTTATACGGCTGGTTGCGTGGAAACACCATATATTTT. It encodes CASSLYGWLRGNTIYF.

This clonotype came up many times. The chain recombines TRBV6-2 or TRBV6-3 with TRBJ1-4, with D perhaps TRBD1 (5 bases). The V and J ends lost 6 bases and 0 bases respectively, with 8 bases between them. This CDR3 spans 14 amino acids. Germline CDR1 and CDR2: MNHEY and SVGEGT. The CDR3 is CASRGRSTNEKLFF. As DNA, the CDR3 is TGTGCCAGCAGGGGGCGTTCAACTAATGAAAAACTGTTTTTT.

Within the sample, this clonotype is medium-sized (0.01 to 0.1%). This chain connects TRBV6-1 to TRBJ2-7; D may correspond to TRBD1 or TRBD2 (6 bases each). The V gene lost 1 base and the J gene lost 3 bases, with 10 bases spanning the gap. The CDR3 is made up of 14 amino acids. CDR1 is MNHNS and CDR2 is SASEGT in the germline V gene. This CDR3 is CASSEVGGLYEQYF. CDR3 DNA sequence: TGTGCCAGCAGTGAAGTTGGGGGGCTCTACGAGCAGTACTTC.

The CDR3 protein is CASSGEPSGTTDTQYF. The CDR3 DNA is TGCGCCAGCAGCGGGGAGCCTAGCGGGACTACAGATACGCAGTATTTT. The genes are TRBV5-1 and TRBJ2-3, with 9 bases matching TRBD2. Per germline, CDR1 SGHRS and CDR2 YFSETQ. The CDR3 is 16 residues long. After removal of 4 bases from V and 3 bases from J, the junction contained 9 bases not matched to a gene.

J is TRBJ2-5 and V is TRBV10-3; D possibly uses TRBD1 or TRBD2 (5 bases each). The length of the CDR3 is 16 residues. The germline V gene encodes CDR1 ENHRY and CDR2 SYGVKD. V lost 0 bases to trimming and J lost 2 bases, with 13 bases between them. This chain's CDR3 is CAISESDTGVQETQYF. The CDR3, as DNA: TGTGCCATCAGTGAGTCGGACACCGGGGTTCAAGAGACCCAGTACTTC.

This clonotype was counted a single time. V and J are TRBV7-8 and TRBJ1-1; D not certain. Trimming stripped 8 bases from V and 1 base from J, with 14 bases between. The CDR3 length is 14 residues. From germline, CDR1 is SGHVS and CDR2 FQNEAQ. DNA of the CDR3: TGTGCCAGCCTAGTACCAGGAGGGAACACTGAAGCTTTCTTT. Its translation: CASLVPGGNTEAFF.

The chain combines TRBV4-2 with TRBJ2-5, with D perhaps TRBD1 or TRBD2 (5 bases each). Germline-derived CDR1 and CDR2 are LGHNA and YNFKEQ. The CDR3 is 12 amino acids. The V gene lost 4 bases and the J gene lost 9 bases, with 12 bases spanning the gap. The CDR3 reads CASSPGLLPQYF. The CDR3 DNA is TGTGCCAGCAGCCCGGGGCTCCTCCCCCAGTACTTC.

This clonotype has a count of ten or more. The chain employs TRBV7-9 and TRBJ2-7; TRBD2 is a possible D gene (5 bases). Looked up from germline, CDR1 is SEHNR and CDR2 is FQNEAQ (reference sequence). The CDR3 runs to 14 residues. The V and J ends lost 5 bases and 2 bases respectively, with 13 bases between them. The CDR3 sequence is CASSRGLGTYEQYF. The CDR3 nucleotides are TGTGCCAGCAGCCGCGGACTGGGGACCTACGAGCAGTACTTC.

This clonotype is medium-sized. This chain joins TRBV24-1 and TRBJ2-7; 8 bases agree with TRBD1. The CDR3 consists of 15 residues. Germline loops: CDR1 KGHDR, CDR2 SFDVKD. J lost 3 bases, V lost 3 bases, and 6 bases had no gene match. This CDR3 is CATSDNTGGRYEQYF. The CDR3 DNA reads as TGTGCCACCAGTGATAACACAGGGGGGCGCTACGAGCAGTACTTC.

This chain connects TRBV5-1 to TRBJ1-2; D is ambiguous. Germline CDR1 SGHRS, CDR2 YFSETQ. This CDR3 region has 12 residues. V dropped 6 bases and J dropped 4 bases, with 10 bases sitting between them. CDR3 protein: CASTIDGYGYTF. The CDR3 DNA reads TGCGCCAGCACCATTGACGGCTATGGCTACACCTTC.

This clonotype was recorded many times. The chain employs TRBV12-5 and TRBJ2-7; 14 bases agree with TRBD2. With V trimmed by 7 bases and J by 4 bases, 9 bases remained unmatched. The germline gives CDR1 LGHNT, CDR2 FRNRAP. CDR3 size: 16 residues. The CDR3 reads CASAKGLAGGGYEQYF. CDR3 sequence (DNA): TGTGCTAGTGCCAAAGGACTAGCGGGGGGAGGATACGAGCAGTACTTC.

This clonotype has at least ten counts. V is TRBV7-9 and J is TRBJ2-5; D is possibly TRBD2 (5 bases). With 3 bases removed from V and 7 bases from J, the gap between germline ends came to 15 bases. This CDR3 is built from 14 residues. The germline gives CDR1 SEHNR, CDR2 FQNEAQ (reference sequence). The CDR3 reads CASSLAPVAGTQYF. DNA for the CDR3: TGTGCCAGCAGCTTGGCTCCCGTGGCGGGGACCCAGTACTTC.

CDR3 DNA sequence: TGTGCCAGCAGCTTAGGACCGACAGGGACCGGGGAGCTGTTTTTT. Its translation is CASSLGPTGTGELFF. The V call is TRBV7-6, the J call TRBJ2-2, with 7 bases identical to TRBD1. V shed 1 base, J shed 5 bases, and the junction held 4 bases outside the gene matches. The CDR3 is 15 amino acids. CDR1 and CDR2 from the germline V gene are SGHVS and FNYEAQ.

Of note for this clonotype: The junction departs from the called germline gene at one end, perhaps through a read error. The chain uses TRBV28 and TRBJ1-6; 7 positions agree with TRBD1. Per germline, CDR1 MDHEN and CDR2 SYDVKM. The CDR3 totals 15 residues. In nucleotides, the CDR3 is TGTGCCAGCAGTTTCCCAGGGGGGAGAGATTCACCCCTCCCCTTT. Protein product: CASSFPGGRDSPLPF.

This clonotype came up many times. The V call is TRBV2, the J call TRBJ1-6, with TRBD1 matching over 9 bases. This CDR3 is 13 amino acids long. Trimming cost V 8 bases and J 9 bases; bases outside gene matches: 5. The germline gives CDR1 SNHLY, CDR2 FYNNEI. Written as DNA, the CDR3 is TGTGCCAGCGGACAGGGGATCAGTTCACCCCTCCACTTT. Amino acids: CASGQGISSPLHF.

This rearrangement joins TRBV5-4 to TRBJ2-1; TRBD1 matches 12 bases. The CDR3 length is 17 residues. CDR1 is SGHNT, CDR2 YYREEE, per germline (reference sequence). V trimming: 7 bases; J trimming: 7 bases; junction bases outside the gene matches: 15. CDR3 loop: CASPEWGTGGAWNEQFF. In DNA form, the CDR3 reads TGTGCCAGCCCGGAGTGGGGGACAGGGGGCGCGTGGAATGAGCAGTTCTTC.

The chain joins TRBV12-3 or TRBV12-4 to TRBJ2-1; weak D call: TRBD1 (6 bases). This CDR3 has 13 residues. The germline V and J ends were trimmed by 6 bases and 9 bases, with 15 bases remaining between them. CDR3 sequence (DNA): TGTGCCAGCAGCTTACAGGGATTAGGTGAGCAGTTCTTC. This translates into CASSLQGLGEQFF.